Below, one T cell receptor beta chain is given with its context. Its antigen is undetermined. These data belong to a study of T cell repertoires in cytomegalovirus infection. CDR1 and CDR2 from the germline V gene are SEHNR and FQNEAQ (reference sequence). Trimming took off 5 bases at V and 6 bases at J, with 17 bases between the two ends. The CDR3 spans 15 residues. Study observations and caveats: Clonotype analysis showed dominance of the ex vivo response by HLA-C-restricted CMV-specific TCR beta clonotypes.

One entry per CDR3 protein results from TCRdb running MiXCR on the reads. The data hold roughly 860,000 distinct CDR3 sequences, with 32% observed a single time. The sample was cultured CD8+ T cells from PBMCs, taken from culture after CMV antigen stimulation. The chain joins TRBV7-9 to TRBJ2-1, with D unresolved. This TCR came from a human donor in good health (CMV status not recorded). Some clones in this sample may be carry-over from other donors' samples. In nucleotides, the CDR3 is TGTGCCAGCAGCCCAACGGTCCGGTTCACCAATGAGCAGTTCTTC. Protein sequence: CASSPTVRFTNEQFF. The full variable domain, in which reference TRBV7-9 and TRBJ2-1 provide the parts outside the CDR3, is DTGVSQNPRHKITKRGQNVTFRCDPISEHNRLYWYRQTLGQGPEFLTYFQNEAQLEKSRLLSDRFSAERPKGSFSTLEIQRTEQGDSAMYLCASSPTVRFTNEQFFGPGTRLTVL.